This T cell receptor beta chain was obtained from a study of T cells after posttransplantation cyclophosphamide. The study, taken as a whole, reports: Blood and skin or GI T cell repertoires showed limited TRB overlap. Later blood repertoires were often dominated by clones from the donor CD8+ memory compartment. Recipient CMV seropositivity and CMV reactivation strongly tracked TRB clonality.

The V gene end was trimmed by 4 bases and the J gene end by 7 bases; junction bases not matched to a gene: 12. The CDR3 runs to 16 residues. From germline, CDR1 is SGHRS and CDR2 YFSETQ. To note about this clone: Its target is not known.

Only in-frame clones appear in the TCRdb table, and some are missing; sequencing was by immunoSEQ multiplex PCR. The table shows fewer than 30,000 clones, with more than 75% occurring only once. The TCR originated in a woman aged 60-75 years with a blood cancer, CMV-positive, and with a related stem cell donor. V is TRBV5-1 and J is TRBJ2-7; TRBD1 matches at 12 bases. The sample consisted of PBMCs. CDR3 DNA: TGCGCCAGCAGCCCCCTCGGGGGACAGGGGGCTCTGGAGCAGTACTTC. Its translation is CASSPLGGQGALEQYF.